The clone carrying this T cell receptor (beta chain) was counted between two and nine times. Participant-reported clinical history was the basis for cohort assignment. CDR1 and CDR2 (germline): SGHRS, YFSETQ. V gave up 2 bases and J gave up 6 bases; unmatched junction bases: 7. The CDR3 consists of 14 residues. This sample is drawn from a study of blood T cell repertoires in COVID-19. As handled by the study authors: Estimation of nucleated cell counts relied on the amplification of reference gene primers. Profiled with immunoSEQ multiplex PCR; TCRdb holds only in-frame clones, not every one. V and J calls and clone size are given by that table; D and trimming were obtained from the DNA. This sample yields under 400,000 clones, of which approximately 83% are seen a single time; around 4.5% belongs to the top ten.

The source of this sequence is a woman between 40 and 50 years old with acute COVID-19. V is TRBV5-1 and J is TRBJ2-7; 8 bases are shared with TRBD1. Sample: PBMCs or T cells enriched from blood (not recorded which). The CDR3 DNA reads as TGCGCCAGCAGCTTACGACAGGGGTTGGCCGAGCAGTACTTC. Its translation is CASSLRQGLAEQYF.